These 10 T cell receptor beta chains were sequenced from one sample in a study of long-term antiretroviral therapy in people with HIV. The immunoSEQ assay was v3.0, run at survey level. Sequencing was performed with immunoSEQ multiplex PCR; in TCRdb, only in-frame clones are kept and a portion is missing. Altogether 25,000 or so clones are present, approximately 93% being singletons, with the ten largest covering about a tenth. The source material was unsorted PBMCs, sampled 6.2 years after starting antiretroviral therapy. The origin of the receptors is a man aged 35-49 years with HIV.

The V gene is TRBV5-1, the J gene TRBJ2-5; possible D gene TRBD1, 6 bases. There are 16 residues in the CDR3. Germline V gene data show CDR1 as SGHRS and CDR2 as YFSETQ. The germline V and J ends were trimmed by 2 bases and 0 bases, with 14 bases remaining between them. Here the CDR3 DNA reads TGCGCCAGCAGCTTCAGGGGTATAGGAGACCAAGAGACCCAGTACTTC. It codes for CASSFRGIGDQETQYF.

The CDR3 DNA follows: TGTGCCAGCAGCTTCGGCTTGGGGGAGACCCAGTACTTC. The encoded protein is CASSFGLGETQYF. The chain links TRBV7-3 to TRBJ2-5, with D hard to call. Trimming cost V 3 bases and J 5 bases, with 10 bases left between them. This CDR3 region has 13 residues. CDR1 is SGHTA and CDR2 is FQGTGA in the germline V gene.

The V gene is TRBV19, the J gene TRBJ1-2, with D possibly TRBD1 on 5 matching bases. CDR1 LNHDA and CDR2 SQIVND come from the germline V gene (reference sequence). The CDR3 sequence is 12 residues long. The V end was cut by 3 bases, the J end by 6 bases, with 8 bases between. The CDR3 here is CASSIGGNGYTF. The CDR3 bases are TGTGCCAGTAGTATCGGGGGTAATGGCTACACCTTC. The whole variable domain, remainder taken from reference TRBV19 and TRBJ1-2, is DGGITQSPKYLFRKEGQNVTLSCEQNLNHDAMYWYRQDPGQGLRLIYYSQIVNDFQKGDIAEGYSVSREKKESFPLTVTSAQKNPTAFYLCASSIGGNGYTFGSGTRLTVV.

This chain links TRBV6-1 with TRBJ2-2; D call uncertain. Germline loops: CDR1 MNHNS, CDR2 SASEGT. Trimming pared 6 bases from V and 6 bases from J, leaving 11 bases between. This CDR3 comprises 13 residues. CDR3 amino acids: CASSPARAGELFF. The CDR3 DNA follows: TGTGCCAGCAGCCCCGCCCGCGCCGGGGAGCTGTTTTTT.

The V call is TRBV20-1, the J call TRBJ2-7; D remains unclear. The CDR3 consists of 11 residues. Looked up from germline, CDR1 is DFQATT and CDR2 is SNEGSKA (reference sequence). V was cut by 6 bases and J by 5 bases, with 11 bases left in between. CDR3: CSAPFPHEQYF. The CDR3 bases are TGCAGTGCCCCATTTCCCCACGAGCAGTACTTC.

The chain carries TRBV7-2 and TRBJ1-4; D is undetermined. This CDR3 contains 12 residues. The germline CDR1 and CDR2 sequences are SGHTA and FQGNSA. V was clipped by 1 base and J by 8 bases, with 5 bases between them. CDR3 sequence: CASSLEKEKLFF. Written as DNA, the CDR3 is TGTGCCAGCAGCTTAGAGAAGGAAAAACTGTTTTTT.

The V and J genes are TRBV6-5 and TRBJ1-1; perhaps TRBD1 as D (5 bases). Germline CDR1 reads MNHEY; CDR2 reads SVGAGI. Trimming left V 6 bases short and J 6 bases short, with 20 bases between. The CDR3 runs to 15 residues. The CDR3 region is CASRPADGRGAEAFF. In nucleotides, the CDR3 is TGTGCCAGCAGACCTGCCGATGGTCGGGGGGCTGAAGCTTTCTTT.

The rearrangement links TRBV21-1 to TRBJ1-2. TRBV21-1 is given as a pseudogene. This CDR3 spans 14 amino acids. CDR3 coding DNA: TGTGCCAGCAGCAAAGAGGCCAGAAACTATGGCTACACCTTC. Its protein product is CASSKEARNYGYTF.

V and J are TRBV7-8 and TRBJ1-5, with D maybe TRBD1 (5 bases). CDR1 SGHVS and CDR2 FQNEAQ come from the germline V gene. V lost 5 bases to trimming and J lost 2 bases, with 13 bases between them. The CDR3 contains 15 residues. The CDR3 region is CASSQGGTGNQPQHF. The CDR3 DNA is TGTGCCAGCAGCCAGGGAGGGACTGGCAATCAGCCCCAGCATTTT.

The rearrangement links TRBV10-3 to TRBJ2-3, with 7 bases that match TRBD2. The CDR3 runs 17 residues. V was clipped by 0 bases and J by 1 base; unmatched bases: 7. Germline loops: CDR1 ENHRY, CDR2 SYGVKD. The CDR3 region has the DNA TGTGCCATCAGTGAGTCCCGAGGCGGGAGCCGCACAGATACGCAGTATTTT. As protein: CAISESRGGSRTDTQYF.